A selection of T cell receptor beta chains follows, all from one sample in a study of cytotoxic CD8 clonotypes in ibrutinib-treated CLL. The repertoire was sequenced with immunoSEQ multiplex PCR; TCRdb's copy has only in-frame clones and lacks some. The table has approximately 190,000 clones, approximately 79% seen once; the top ten hold approximately 10%. Sample: PBMCs, taken after 12 months of ibrutinib treatment. The source of these receptors is a human donor with chronic lymphocytic leukemia. Each CDR3 is given with its conserved first and last residue. Each record gives: CDR3 protein, CDR3 DNA, CDR3 length, clone size, V gene, J gene, D gene. A D gene is named only where the DNA matches it firmly. Clone size, where shown, is once, few, many, or a class for clones that have expanded.

CASSLMLAGPEQFF	TGTGCCAGCAGCTTAATGCTAGCGGGGCCTGAGCAGTTCTTC	14	.	TRBV11-2	TRBJ2-1	TRBD2
CASSLVPRGPAATEAFF	TGTGCCAGCAGCTTAGTGCCAAGGGGGCCCGCCGCCACTGAAGCTTTCTTT	17	.	TRBV11-2	TRBJ1-1	TRBD1
CASSEGTGRTEAFF	TGTGCCAGTAGTGAAGGGACAGGGCGAACTGAAGCTTTCTTT	14	.	TRBV19	TRBJ1-1	TRBD1
CASSYSSNYQPQHF	TGTGCCAGCAGTTACTCCTCGAACTATCAGCCCCAGCATTTT	14	.	TRBV27	TRBJ1-5	.
CASSSGLRETQYF	TGTGCCAGCAGTTCGGGTCTGCGGGAGACCCAGTACTTC	13	.	TRBV7-6	TRBJ2-5	.
CASSLRDRVGTEAFF	TGTGCCAGCAGCTTGAGGGACAGGGTAGGCACTGAAGCTTTCTTT	15	.	TRBV5-4	TRBJ1-1	TRBD1
CASSIGDRGNQPQHF	TGTGCCAGTAGTATAGGAGACAGGGGCAATCAGCCCCAGCATTTT	15	once	TRBV19	TRBJ1-5	TRBD1
CASSKATGTKVYEQFF	TGTGCCAGCAGCAAAGCCACAGGGACAAAGGTTTATGAGCAGTTCTTC	16	.	TRBV21-1	TRBJ2-1	.
CASSIQRGADTQYF	TGTGCCAGTAGTATACAGCGGGGGGCAGATACGCAGTATTTT	14	.	TRBV19	TRBJ2-3	TRBD2
CASSFTRGYTF	TGTGCCAGCAGTTTTACCCGTGGCTACACCTTC	11	.	TRBV5-6	TRBJ1-2	.
CASSYVGGQETQYF	TGTGCCAGCAGTTACGTAGGGGGCCAAGAGACCCAGTACTTC	14	.	TRBV6-5	TRBJ2-5	.
CASRGVGSIHEQYF	TGTGCCAGCAGGGGGGTCGGGAGTATCCACGAGCAGTACTTC	14	once	TRBV6-5	TRBJ2-7	.
CASSSLYGGANVLTF	TGTGCCAGCAGCTCCCTGTATGGTGGGGCCAACGTCCTGACTTTC	15	.	TRBV5-4	TRBJ2-6	.
CASSEADGSGTEAFF	TGTGCCAGCAGTGAAGCGGACGGAAGTGGCACTGAAGCTTTCTTT	15	.	TRBV6-1	TRBJ1-1	.
CASRSSGSNPYEQYF	TGTGCCAGCAGATCTAGCGGGTCTAACCCTTACGAGCAGTACTTC	15	.	TRBV28	TRBJ2-7	TRBD2
CASSESRLAGGSGNTIYF	TGTGCCAGCAGTGAATCCCGACTCGCAGGGGGCTCTGGAAACACCATATATTTT	18	.	TRBV25-1	TRBJ1-3	TRBD1
CASSLDRDRDTIYF	TGTGCCAGTAGCCTTGACCGCGACAGGGACACCATATATTTT	14	once	TRBV19	TRBJ1-3	TRBD1
CASSLGRPRKEPQHF	TGTGCCAGCAGCTTGGGGAGACCTCGGAAGGAGCCCCAGCATTTT	15	few	TRBV7-9	TRBJ1-5	.
CASSPRTGPIDTEAFF	TGCGCCAGCAGCCCCCGGACAGGCCCCATAGACACTGAAGCTTTCTTT	16	.	TRBV5-1	TRBJ1-1	TRBD1
CASSLGGYEQYF	TGTGCCAGCAGTTTAGGAGGCTACGAGCAGTACTTC	12	.	TRBV27	TRBJ2-7	.
CATSWGTRDTEAFF	TGTGCCACCAGCTGGGGGACACGGGACACTGAAGCTTTCTTT	14	.	TRBV2	TRBJ1-1	.
CASSRASTYEQYF	TGTGCCAGCAGCCGGGCCTCGACCTACGAGCAGTACTTC	13	.	TRBV28	TRBJ2-7	.
CATSGRLGSDTQYF	TGTGCCACCAGCGGACGACTAGGATCAGATACGCAGTATTTT	14	.	TRBV15	TRBJ2-3	.
CASSYDGTGRLYEQYF	TGTGCCAGCAGTTACGATGGCACAGGGCGTCTCTACGAGCAGTACTTC	16	.	TRBV6-5	TRBJ2-7	.